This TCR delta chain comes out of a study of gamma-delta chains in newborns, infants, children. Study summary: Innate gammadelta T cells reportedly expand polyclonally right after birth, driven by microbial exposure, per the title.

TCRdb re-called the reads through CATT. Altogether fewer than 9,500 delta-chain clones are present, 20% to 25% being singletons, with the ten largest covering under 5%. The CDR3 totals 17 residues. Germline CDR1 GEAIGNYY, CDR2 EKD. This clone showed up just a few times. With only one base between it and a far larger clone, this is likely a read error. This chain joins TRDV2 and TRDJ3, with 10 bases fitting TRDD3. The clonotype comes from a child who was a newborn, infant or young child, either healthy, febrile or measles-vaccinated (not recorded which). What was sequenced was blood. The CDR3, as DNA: TGTGCCTGTGACACAACTGGGGGATCCTGGGGCACCCGACAGATGTTTTTC. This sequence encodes CACDTTGGSWGTRQMFF.